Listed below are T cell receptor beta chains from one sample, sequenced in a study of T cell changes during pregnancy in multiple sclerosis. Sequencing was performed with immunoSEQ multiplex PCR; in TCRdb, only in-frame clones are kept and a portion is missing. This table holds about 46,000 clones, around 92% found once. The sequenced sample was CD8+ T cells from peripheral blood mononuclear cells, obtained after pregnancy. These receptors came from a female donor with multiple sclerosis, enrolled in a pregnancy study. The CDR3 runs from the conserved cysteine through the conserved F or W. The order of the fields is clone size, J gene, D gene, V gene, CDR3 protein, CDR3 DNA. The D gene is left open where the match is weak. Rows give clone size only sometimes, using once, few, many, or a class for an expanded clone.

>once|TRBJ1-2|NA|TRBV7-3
CASSSNINYGYTF
TGTGCCAGCAGCTCAAACATTAACTATGGCTACACCTTC
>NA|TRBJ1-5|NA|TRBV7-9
CASSLGREPQHF
TGTGCCAGCAGCTTAGGCCGAGAACCCCAGCATTTT
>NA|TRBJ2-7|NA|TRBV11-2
CASSLGGTTFREQYF
TGTGCCAGCAGCTTAGGAGGGACAACCTTTAGGGAGCAGTACTTC
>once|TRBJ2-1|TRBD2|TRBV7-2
CASSLGLAGNEQFF
TGTGCCAGCAGCTTAGGCCTAGCGGGCAATGAGCAGTTCTTC
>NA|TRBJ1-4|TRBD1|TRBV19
CASTADRWNEKLFF
TGTGCCAGTACCGCGGACAGGTGGAATGAAAAACTGTTTTTT
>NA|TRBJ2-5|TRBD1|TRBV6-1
CASSEALPGTGQETQYF
TGTGCCAGCAGTGAAGCTTTACCCGGGACAGGCCAAGAGACCCAGTACTTC
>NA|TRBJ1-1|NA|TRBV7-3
CASSLSPGGTEAFF
TGTGCCAGCAGCTTAAGTCCAGGTGGCACTGAAGCTTTCTTT
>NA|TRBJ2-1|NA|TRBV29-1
CSACQEIAENYNEQFF
TGCAGCGCCTGCCAAGAGATAGCGGAAAACTACAATGAGCAGTTCTTC
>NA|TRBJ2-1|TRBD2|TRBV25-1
CASSEPGGQLEQFF
TGTGCCAGCAGTGAACCGGGGGGGCAACTTGAGCAGTTCTTC
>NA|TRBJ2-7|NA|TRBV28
CASNNPGHGYYEQYF
TGTGCCAGCAATAACCCGGGACATGGCTACTACGAGCAGTACTTC
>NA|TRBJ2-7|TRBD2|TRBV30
CASSASGVIYEQYF
TGTGCCTCATCGGCTAGCGGGGTTATCTACGAGCAGTACTTC
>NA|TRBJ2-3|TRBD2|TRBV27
CASSGGVRDTQYF
TGTGCCAGCAGTGGGGGGGTAAGGGATACGCAGTATTTT
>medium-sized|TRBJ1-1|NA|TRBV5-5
CASSFLPNTEAFF
TGTGCCAGCAGCTTCCTCCCGAACACTGAAGCTTTCTTT
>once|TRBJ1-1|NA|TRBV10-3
CAISETNGQSEAFF
TGTGCCATCAGTGAGACGAACGGACAGTCCGAAGCTTTCTTT
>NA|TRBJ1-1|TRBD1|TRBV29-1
CSVDPGQGRTEAFF
TGCAGCGTTGATCCAGGACAGGGGCGGACTGAAGCTTTCTTT
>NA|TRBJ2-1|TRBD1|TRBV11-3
CASSTRGHNEQFF
TGTGCCAGCTCGACAAGGGGGCATAATGAGCAGTTCTTC